Listed here are 23 T cell receptor beta chains from one sample, sequenced in a study of cytomegalovirus exposure and HLA in healthy donors. Vbeta (60) and Jbeta (13) primers were used in the PCR. The table came from immunoSEQ multiplex PCR; TCRdb's copy has only in-frame clones and leaves some out. The table records roughly 54,000 clones, about 70% of them present only once. Source material: PBMCs. All receptors derive from a woman between 55 and 75 years old in good health and CMV-seropositive.

The gene calls are TRBV5-1 and TRBJ1-2; 7 positions match TRBD1. Losses at the gene ends were 4 bases for V and 8 bases for J; bases not matched to a gene: 8. In germline, CDR1 is SGHRS, CDR2 YFSETQ. The CDR3 consists of 13 residues. The CDR3 here is CASSPQGGGGYTF. The CDR3 bases are TGCGCCAGCAGCCCCCAGGGGGGCGGCGGCTACACCTTC.

V and J are TRBV18 and TRBJ1-1; D is undetermined. Germline V gene lookup returns CDR1 KGHSH and CDR2 LQKENI. Trimming removed 1 base from V and 1 base from J, with 10 bases in between. CDR3 length equals 15 residues. The CDR3 loop reads CASSPLQVANTEAFF. The CDR3 nucleotides read TGTGCCAGCTCACCACTCCAGGTGGCGAACACTGAAGCTTTCTTT.

This clone was detected a few times. The V call is TRBV9, the J call TRBJ2-5; 8 bases fit TRBD2. Germline V gene lookup returns CDR1 SGDLS and CDR2 YYNGEE. The J segment lost 4 bases and the V segment lost 2 bases, leaving 10 bases of the junction unmatched. This CDR3 has 16 residues. CDR3 in amino acids: CASSVGTAGEGETQYF. The CDR3 nucleotides are TGTGCCAGCAGCGTGGGTACAGCGGGGGAGGGAGAGACCCAGTACTTC. Together with reference TRBV9 and TRBJ2-5, the CDR3 gives the full variable domain: DSGVTQTPKHLITATGQRVTLRCSPRSGDLSVYWYQQSLDQGLQFLIQYYNGEERAKGNILERFSAQQFPDLHSELNLSSLELGDSALYFCASSVGTAGEGETQYFGPGTRLLVL.

In this sample, this clone turned up a few times. The chain is built from TRBV6-5 and TRBJ1-2; weak D call: TRBD1 (5 bases). With 5 bases removed from V and 8 bases from J, the gap between germline ends came to 12 bases. The CDR3 runs 12 residues. Looked up from germline, CDR1 is MNHEY and CDR2 is SVGAGI. In DNA, the CDR3 is TGTGCCAGCAGTCGTCAGGGAGGAGGCTACACCTTC. Protein product: CASSRQGGGYTF.

This clone was found a few times. The same CDR3 is also encoded by other DNA sequences in this sample. The CDR3 loop reads CASRPQGEETQYF. DNA for the CDR3: TGTGCCAGCAGACCTCAGGGGGAAGAGACCCAGTACTTC. J is TRBJ2-5 and V is TRBV6-5, with 7 positions matching TRBD1. CDR3 length equals 13 residues. Germline V lookup: CDR1 MNHEY, CDR2 SVGAGI. Losses at the gene ends were 6 bases for V and 3 bases for J; bases not matched to a gene: 4.

V is TRBV10-3 and J is TRBJ1-2; 7 nucleotides match TRBD1. Germline V gene sequence: CDR1 ENHRY, CDR2 SYGVKD. CDR3 length: 11 amino acids. Losses at the gene ends were 3 bases for V and 13 bases for J; bases not matched to a gene: 5. The CDR3 loop reads CAISEGGGGTF. The CDR3 DNA reads as TGTGCCATCAGTGAAGGAGGGGGCGGCACCTTC.

The chain recombines TRBV2 with TRBJ1-4; 9 bases agree with TRBD1. Germline V gene data show CDR1 as SNHLY and CDR2 as FYNNEI. The V segment lost 6 bases and the J segment 5 bases; nucleotides outside the gene matches: 13. CDR3 length equals 17 residues. CDR3 loop: CASRRQGGLGLNEKLFF. For the CDR3, the DNA is TGTGCCAGCAGGAGACAGGGGGGATTGGGGTTAAATGAAAAACTGTTTTTT.

The chain joins TRBV9 to TRBJ1-2, with D perhaps matching TRBD1 (5 bases). The CDR3 covers 16 residues. CDR1 is SGDLS, CDR2 YYNGEE, per germline. Deletions cut 0 bases from V and 0 bases from J, with 12 bases between. As DNA, the CDR3 is TGTGCCAGCAGCGTAGGAGGCGGGGGGGCTAACTATGGCTACACCTTC. It translates to CASSVGGGGANYGYTF.

The rearrangement uses TRBV2 and TRBJ1-1; D is uncertain. Trimming removed 8 bases at V and 0 bases at J, with 10 bases between. The V gene's germline CDR1 is SNHLY and CDR2 FYNNEI. The CDR3 contains 13 residues. CDR3 protein: CASVPTLNTEAFF. The CDR3 DNA reads as TGTGCCAGCGTCCCGACACTGAACACTGAAGCTTTCTTT.

The chain links TRBV6-4 to TRBJ1-1; TRBD1 matches at 7 bases. Germline loops: CDR1 MRHNA, CDR2 SNTAGT. The CDR3 is 13 amino acids. J gave up 11 bases and V 6 bases, and 12 bases lay outside the gene matches. In DNA, the CDR3 is TGTGCCAGCAGCGCTGACAGGGCTGGCGGGGCTTTCTTT. It translates to CASSADRAGGAFF.

The genes are TRBV7-8 and TRBJ1-5, with a weak D call TRBD1 (5 bases). V lost 6 bases to trimming and J lost 5 bases, with 17 bases between them. The germline V gene encodes CDR1 SGHVS and CDR2 FQNEAQ. There are 15 residues in the CDR3. The CDR3 region has the DNA TGTGCCAGCAGACGGGGGACGGGTCAAGATCAGCCCCAGCATTTT. Protein sequence: CASRRGTGQDQPQHF. Full variable domain (rest looked up from reference TRBV7-8 and TRBJ1-5): GAGVSQSPRYKVAKRGQDVALRCDPISGHVSLFWYQQALGQGPEFLTYFQNEAQLDKSGLPSDRFFAERPEGSVSTLKIQRTQQEDSAVYLCASRRGTGQDQPQHFGDGTRLSIL.

The chain has TRBV18 and TRBJ1-2; D is ambiguous. The CDR3 contains 14 residues. The V gene lost 3 bases and the J gene lost 10 bases, with 18 bases spanning the gap. The germline CDR1 and CDR2 sequences are KGHSH and LQKENI. CDR3 residues: CASSPNQAPDAYTF. The CDR3 DNA sequence: TGTGCCAGCTCACCGAACCAGGCTCCGGATGCCTACACCTTC.

The J gene is TRBJ2-5, the V gene TRBV4-1; 12 positions agree with TRBD2. V trimming: 4 bases; J trimming: 1 base; junction bases outside the gene matches: 13. Germline values: CDR1 MGHRA, CDR2 YSYEKL. This CDR3 comprises 19 residues. CDR3 protein: CASSLRTLGLAGFQETQYF. The CDR3 region has the DNA TGCGCCAGCAGCCTCCGAACCTTAGGACTAGCGGGGTTCCAAGAGACCCAGTACTTC.

Written as DNA, the CDR3 is TGTGCCAGCACTTGGGGTAGAGAGGGGGACATTCAGTACTTC. This codes for CASTWGREGDIQYF. The chain joins TRBV6-1 to TRBJ2-4, with D possibly TRBD1 on 6 matching bases. Germline V lookup: CDR1 MNHNS, CDR2 SASEGT. The V end was cut by 7 bases, the J end by 8 bases, with 18 bases between. CDR3 length: 14 residues.

This chain joins TRBV9 and TRBJ2-3; 8 bases are a match to TRBD2. The ends lost 0 bases at V and 7 bases at J; junction bases unmatched: 13. The CDR3 is 17 amino acids. The germline CDR1 and CDR2 sequences are SGDLS and YYNGEE. DNA of the CDR3: TGTGCCAGCAGCGTAGGTTCTCCAGCGGGGGAAAGAAATACGCAGTATTTT. Its protein product is CASSVGSPAGERNTQYF.

A note on this clone: Other DNA variants within this sample encode the same CDR3. The chain couples TRBV9 to TRBJ1-1; TRBD1 agrees at 8 bases. CDR3 length equals 15 residues. In germline, CDR1 is SGDLS, CDR2 YYNGEE. Trimming at V came to 4 bases and at J to 4 bases, leaving 9 bases not matched to a gene. The CDR3, as DNA: TGTGCCAGCAGCTCGCCTACAGGGGGTTCCACTGAAGCTTTCTTT. Translating it yields CASSSPTGGSTEAFF.

The table lists this clone with a few counts. The chain joins TRBV6-6 to TRBJ2-7; D perhaps matches TRBD2 (6 bases). The CDR3 is 11 amino acids. With 8 bases removed from V and 1 base from J, the gap between germline ends came to 6 bases. Germline loops: CDR1 MNHNY, CDR2 SVGAGI (reference sequence). The CDR3 spells CASGTSYEQYF. CDR3 DNA sequence: TGTGCCAGCGGGACTTCCTACGAGCAGTACTTC.

The chain joins TRBV7-2 to TRBJ2-7, with 7 nucleotides matching TRBD2. Unmatched junction bases numbered 1, after V lost 1 base and J lost 4 bases. This CDR3 is 13 amino acids long. The germline gives CDR1 SGHTA, CDR2 FQGNSA. The CDR3 DNA reads as TGTGCCAGCAGCTTAGACGGGGGGTACGAGCAGTACTTC. This sequence encodes CASSLDGGYEQYF.

The gene calls are TRBV7-2 and TRBJ2-7; a possible D gene is TRBD2 (5 bases). The CDR3 sequence is 15 residues long. Germline-derived CDR1 and CDR2 are SGHTA and FQGNSA. Trimming left V 2 bases short and J 3 bases short, with 14 bases between. CDR3 loop: CASSLRVLGSYEQYF. Here the CDR3 DNA reads TGTGCCAGCAGCTTAAGGGTCCTTGGGAGCTACGAGCAGTACTTC.

The rearrangement uses TRBV28 and TRBJ1-1; the match to TRBD1 covers 9 bases. Per the germline V gene, CDR1 is MDHEN and CDR2 is SYDVKM. The V gene end was trimmed by 9 bases and the J gene end by 1 base; junction bases not matched to a gene: 18. This CDR3 has 18 amino acids. CDR3 DNA: TGTGCCAGTTCAACCGGGACAGGGTTTTATGTGGGGAACACTGAAGCTTTCTTT. Its translation is CASSTGTGFYVGNTEAFF.

The chain is built from TRBV4-2 and TRBJ2-1; D is perhaps TRBD1 (5 bases). This CDR3 is 16 amino acids long. V was shortened by 1 base and J by 2 bases, with 12 bases between the two germline ends. CDR1 is LGHNA and CDR2 is YNFKEQ in the germline V gene. CDR3 residues: CASSQGAGQAYNEQFF. CDR3 DNA: TGTGCCAGCAGCCAAGGAGCAGGACAAGCCTACAATGAGCAGTTCTTC.

V usage is TRBV19 and J usage is TRBJ1-4; 12 nucleotides align to TRBD1. Germline V gene lookup returns CDR1 LNHDA and CDR2 SQIVND (reference sequence). The trim removed 9 bases at V and 7 bases at J, leaving 3 bases unmatched. The CDR3 length is 13 residues. The CDR3 sequence: CASGTGGFEKLFF. CDR3 nucleotide sequence: TGTGCCAGCGGGACAGGGGGCTTTGAAAAACTGTTTTTT. Filled out from reference TRBV19 and TRBJ1-4, the complete variable domain reads DGGITQSPKYLFRKEGQNVTLSCEQNLNHDAMYWYRQDPGQGLRLIYYSQIVNDFQKGDIAEGYSVSREKKESFPLTVTSAQKNPTAFYLCASGTGGFEKLFFGSGTQLSVL.

This sequence joins TRBV18 and TRBJ1-2; D is perhaps TRBD1 (5 bases). CDR1 and CDR2 (germline): KGHSH, LQKENI. Trimming left V 9 bases short and J 0 bases short, with 11 bases between. The length of the CDR3 is 13 residues. Here the CDR3 reads CASTTDANYGYTF. The DNA for the CDR3 is TGTGCCAGTACGACAGACGCTAACTATGGCTACACCTTC.